This T cell receptor (beta chain) was identified in a study of T cells in Graves' hyperthyroidism and ophthalmopathy. Study information: Before any treatment, at initial diagnosis, peripheral blood was collected.

Investigators excluded patients with uncontrolled infection, other autoimmune disease, pregnancy or lactation. Extraction of PBMCs used under 13 ml of fresh peripheral blood. TCR beta CDR3 region amplification was performed from RNA transcripts. The TCR CDR3 was amplified in a first-round RT-PCR using the HTBI primer set. TCRdb re-analysed the multiplex PCR reads in MiXCR, keeping a single row per CDR3 protein. Of 540,000 or so distinct CDR3 sequences in the sample, 15% to 17% were seen once. The CDR3 totals 17 residues. V gave up 3 bases and J gave up 0 bases; unmatched junction bases: 8. Germline assignment: CDR1 MDHEN and CDR2 SYDVKM. Findings and caveats of the study: Blood held most thyroid clonotypes expanded above 0.001 frequency.

This clonotype was found many times. Its antigen is currently unknown. What was sequenced was blood. The TCR was taken from a woman between 25 and 40 years old with Graves' hyperthyroidism. The V gene is TRBV28, the J gene TRBJ2-3; 8 bases fit TRBD2. CDR3 sequence: CASSFAGGGISTDTQYF. The CDR3 DNA follows: TGTGCCAGCAGTTTCGCGGGGGGAGGAATTAGCACAGATACGCAGTATTTT.